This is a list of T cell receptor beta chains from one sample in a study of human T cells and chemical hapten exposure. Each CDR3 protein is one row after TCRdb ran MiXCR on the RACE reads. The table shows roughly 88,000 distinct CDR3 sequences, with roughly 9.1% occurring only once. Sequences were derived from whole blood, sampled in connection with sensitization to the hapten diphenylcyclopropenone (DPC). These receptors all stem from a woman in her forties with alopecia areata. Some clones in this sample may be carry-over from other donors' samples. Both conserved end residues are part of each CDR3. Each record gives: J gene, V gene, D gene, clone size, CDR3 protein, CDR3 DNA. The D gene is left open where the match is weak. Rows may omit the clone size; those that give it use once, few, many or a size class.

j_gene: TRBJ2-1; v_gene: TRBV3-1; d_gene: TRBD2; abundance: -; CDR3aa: CASSASGSHNEQFF; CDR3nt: TGTGCCAGCAGCGCTAGCGGCTCCCACAATGAGCAGTTCTTC
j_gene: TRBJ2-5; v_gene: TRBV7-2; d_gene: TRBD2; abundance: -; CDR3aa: CASSFIAAGGPGETQYF; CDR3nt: TGTGCCAGCAGCTTCATAGCAGCGGGGGGGCCCGGAGAGACCCAGTACTTC
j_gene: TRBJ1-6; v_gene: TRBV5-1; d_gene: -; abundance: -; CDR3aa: CASSLWENNSPLHF; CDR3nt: TGCGCCAGCAGCTTGTGGGAGAATAATTCACCCCTCCACTTT
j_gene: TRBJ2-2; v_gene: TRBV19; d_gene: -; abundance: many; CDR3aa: CASTRTETNTGELFF; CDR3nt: TGTGCCAGTACCCGGACAGAAACAAACACCGGGGAGCTGTTTTTT
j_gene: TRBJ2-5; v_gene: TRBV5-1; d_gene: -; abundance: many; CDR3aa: CASSTNYQETQYF; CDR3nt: TGCGCCAGCAGCACGAACTACCAAGAGACCCAGTACTTC
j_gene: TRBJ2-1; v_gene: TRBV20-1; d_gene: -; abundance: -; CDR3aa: CSANQRGLSYNEQFF; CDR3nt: TGCAGTGCTAACCAAAGGGGACTCTCCTACAATGAGCAGTTCTTC
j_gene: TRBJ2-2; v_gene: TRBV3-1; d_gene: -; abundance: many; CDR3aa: CASSPGGRSTYRELFF; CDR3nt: TGTGCCAGCAGCCCCGGCGGGCGTTCCACATATAGGGAGCTGTTTTTT
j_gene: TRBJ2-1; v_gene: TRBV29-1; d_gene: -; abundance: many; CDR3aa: CSGALLRDGAYNEQFF; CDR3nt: TGCAGCGGTGCCCTCCTCCGGGACGGAGCATACAATGAGCAGTTCTTC
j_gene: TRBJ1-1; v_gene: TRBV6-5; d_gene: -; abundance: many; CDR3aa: CASIYREGMNTEAFF; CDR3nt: TGTGCCAGCATCTACAGGGAAGGGATGAACACTGAAGCTTTCTTT
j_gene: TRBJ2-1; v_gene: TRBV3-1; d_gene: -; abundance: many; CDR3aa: CASSQRDSLYNEQFF; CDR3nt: TGTGCCAGCAGCCAGCGGGACTCCCTCTACAATGAGCAGTTCTTC
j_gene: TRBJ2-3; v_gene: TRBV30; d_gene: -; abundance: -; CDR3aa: CAWSAPPGPTDTQYF; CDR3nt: TGTGCCTGGAGTGCCCCGCCCGGACCCACAGATACGCAGTATTTT
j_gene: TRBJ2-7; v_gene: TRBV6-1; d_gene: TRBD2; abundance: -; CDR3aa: CASSVSGVGYEQYF; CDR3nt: TGTGCCAGCAGTGTTAGCGGGGTTGGCTACGAGCAGTACTTC
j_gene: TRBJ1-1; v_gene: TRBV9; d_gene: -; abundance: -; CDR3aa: CASSPLRVTEAFF; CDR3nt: TGTGCCAGCAGCCCTCTGAGGGTAACTGAAGCTTTCTTT
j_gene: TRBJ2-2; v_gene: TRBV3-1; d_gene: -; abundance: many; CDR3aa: CASSQAGTGELFF; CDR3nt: TGTGCCAGCAGCCAAGCGGGCACCGGGGAGCTGTTTTTT
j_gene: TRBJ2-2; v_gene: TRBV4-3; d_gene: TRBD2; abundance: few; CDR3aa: CASSQDSAGGLTGELFF; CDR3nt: TGCGCCAGCAGCCAAGATTCGGCGGGGGGGCTCACCGGGGAGCTGTTTTTT
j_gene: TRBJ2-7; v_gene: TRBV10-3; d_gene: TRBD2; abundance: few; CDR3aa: CAIASGGGYEQYF; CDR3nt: TGTGCCATCGCTAGCGGGGGAGGCTACGAGCAGTACTTC